This TCR beta chain was retrieved from a study of regulatory T cells in long-lasting Graves disease. Building the TCR beta libraries relied on iRepertoire HTBI primers, and CDR3 regions underwent Arm-PCR. TCRdb re-called the multiplex PCR reads through MiXCR, storing one row per CDR3 protein. Of around 450,000 distinct CDR3 sequences listed, more than 12% were seen once; the top ten hold 16%. The sample's time point: newly diagnosed GD, antithyroid drugs for less than 3 months. The authors made the TCR library using RNA they extracted from PBMCs. Many counts were recorded for this clonotype. This CDR3 is built from 14 residues. CDR1 and CDR2 (germline): KGHSH, LQKENI. V gave up 5 bases and J gave up 3 bases; unmatched junction bases: 4. These data are also associated with another study on T cells in Graves' hyperthyroidism and ophthalmopathy. That study reports: The model foresaw ophthalmopathy a median approximately 6.1 months prior to onset.

This receptor was taken from a woman in her thirties with Graves disease. The source material was peripheral blood mononuclear cells (PBMCs), sampled at new diagnosis, from a patient treated with antithyroid drugs. This chain connects TRBV18 to TRBJ1-2; TRBD1 agrees at 9 bases. The CDR3 DNA reads as TGTGCCAGCTCAACGGACAGGGGAGACTATGGCTACACCTTC. Encoded protein: CASSTDRGDYGYTF.